The text below deals with one T cell receptor beta chain. The antigen remains undetermined. Oncomine TCR Beta short-read sequencing was applied to DNA from cultured CD4+ T cells. A single record per CDR3 protein comes from TCRdb applying MiXCR to the PCR reads. The sample carries roughly 26,000 distinct CDR3 sequences, about 64% recorded once. The treatment was: roughly 11-day PBMC culture with coronavirus spike peptide pools or control peptides (ViraFEST assay). The authors isolated CD4+ T cells by negative selection after roughly eleven days of culture. The CDR3 covers 15 residues. Germline-derived CDR1 and CDR2 are MNHEY and SMNVEV (reference sequence). Trimming shortened V by 6 bases and J by 0 bases, and 14 bases separated the two germline ends. This record comes from a study of vaccination and CD4 T cells after COVID-19. Background on the study: Median draw time for post-COVID samples was 101 days post-diagnosis (range 35 to 161). The peptides that stimulated the cells were overlapping spike peptides from SARS-CoV-2, HCoV-NL63, HCoV-OC43 and HCoV-229E.

Study conclusions and caveats: Only relatively few convalescent patients were studied, and early post-infection timepoints were not analyzed.

The rearrangement links TRBV27 to TRBJ1-2; no clear D gene. The clonotype originates from a human donor who had recovered from COVID-19. The specimen was CD4+ T cells from blood, cultured in vitro. CDR3: CASRGIGVSNYGYTF. In DNA, the CDR3 is TGTGCCAGCAGGGGGATTGGGGTCTCTAACTATGGCTACACCTTC.